The following is a T cell receptor (beta chain) sequence with its context. The missing CDR3 end, 3 residues past where the read stops, is filled in from the germline J gene. Average input was roughly 1,100 ng genomic DNA for immunoSEQ TCR beta CDR3 amplification. Sequencing used immunoSEQ multiplex PCR; TCRdb keeps in-frame clones, though not all of them. The sample has 30,000 to 35,000 clones. All participants had a single incident cervical HPV16 infection, and prevalent HPV16 infections were excluded. These data come from a study of T cells in women clearing cervical HPV infection. Study-level background: Controls gave blood once infection was undetectable; cases at lesion identification.

The CDR3 consists of 14 residues. CDR1 is LNHDA, CDR2 SQIVND, per germline (reference sequence). The receptor's source is a woman between 18 and 70 years old with a cervical HPV16 infection that either progressed to CIN3+ or cleared (not recorded which). The V call is TRBV19, the J call TRBJ1-5, with D possibly TRBD1 on 5 matching bases. Sequencing was done on a sample of blood buffy coat. The CDR3 DNA, read in part, is TGTGCCAGTAGTATCATCGACAGCGTCCCTCCC. Translated: CASSIIDSVPP. The full-length CDR3 reads as CASSIIDSVPPQHF.